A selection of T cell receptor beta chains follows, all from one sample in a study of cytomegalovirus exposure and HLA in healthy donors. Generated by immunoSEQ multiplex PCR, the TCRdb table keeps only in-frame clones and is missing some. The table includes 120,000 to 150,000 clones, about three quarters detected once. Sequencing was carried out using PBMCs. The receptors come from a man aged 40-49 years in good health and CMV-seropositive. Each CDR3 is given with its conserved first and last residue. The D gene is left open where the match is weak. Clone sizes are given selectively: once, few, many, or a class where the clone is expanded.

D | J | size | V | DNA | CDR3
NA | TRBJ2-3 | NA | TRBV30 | TGTGCCTGGAGCTCTAGCACAGATACGCAGTATTTT | CAWSSSTDTQYF
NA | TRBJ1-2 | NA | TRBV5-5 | TGTGCCAGCAGCTTGAATCAGGGCTTCTATGGCTACACCTTC | CASSLNQGFYGYTF
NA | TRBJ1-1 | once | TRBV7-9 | TGTGCCAGCAGCTCAGGGATGAACACTGAAGCTTTCTTT | CASSSGMNTEAFF
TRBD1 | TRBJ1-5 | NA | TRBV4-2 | TGTGCCAGCAGCCCATTCAATCGGAGGGGGCGGACCATTAATCAGCCCCAGCATTTT | CASSPFNRRGRTINQPQHF
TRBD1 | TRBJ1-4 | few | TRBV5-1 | TGCGCCAGCAGCGCACGGACAGGGGGCGGTGAAAAACTGTTTTTT | CASSARTGGGEKLFF
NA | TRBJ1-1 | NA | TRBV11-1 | TGTGCCAGCAGCATCAGTCCCAGGGTGCCTGAAGCTTTCTTT | CASSISPRVPEAFF
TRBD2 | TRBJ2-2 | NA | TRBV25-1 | TGTGCCAGCAGTGGGATAGCGGGAGGGCCGGTGGTCGGGGAGCTGTTTTTT | CASSGIAGGPVVGELFF
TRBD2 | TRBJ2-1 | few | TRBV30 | TGTGCCTGGAGTGCCGGGACTAGCGCCGGCGATGAGCAGTTCTTC | CAWSAGTSAGDEQFF
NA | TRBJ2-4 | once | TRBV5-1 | TGCGCCAGCAGCTGGGGAACGCAGGGTCGTGGGAACATTCAGTACTTC | CASSWGTQGRGNIQYF
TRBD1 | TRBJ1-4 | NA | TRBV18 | TGTGCCAGCTCAGCGGACAGGGGAAGGGAAAAACTGTTTTTT | CASSADRGREKLFF
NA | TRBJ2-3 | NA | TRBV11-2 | TGTGCCAGCAGCCCAGTTGGAGGACATACGCAGTATTTT | CASSPVGGHTQYF
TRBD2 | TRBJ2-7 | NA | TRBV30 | TGTGCCTGGAGGACCGGGACTAGCGGGAGAACCTACGAGCAGTACTTC | CAWRTGTSGRTYEQYF
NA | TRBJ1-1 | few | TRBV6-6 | TGTGCCAGCAGTTCGACGGGACTCCAGAACACTGAAGCTTTCTTT | CASSSTGLQNTEAFF
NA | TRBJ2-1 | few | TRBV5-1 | TGCGCCAGCAGCTTGGGTTCAGGGTCTGGTTACAATGAGCAGTTCTTC | CASSLGSGSGYNEQFF
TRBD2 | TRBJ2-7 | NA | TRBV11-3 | TGTGCCAGCAGCTTAAGGGCGGGAGGGGTCTACGAGCAGTACTTC | CASSLRAGGVYEQYF
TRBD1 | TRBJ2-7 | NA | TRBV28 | TGTGCCAGCAGTGACTCTGACAGGGGGCTAAGTAGCTACGAGCAGTACTTC | CASSDSDRGLSSYEQYF
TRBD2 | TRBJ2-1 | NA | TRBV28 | TGTGCCAGCAGTTTAAGCGGACTAGCGGGGGGCTACAATGAGCAGTTCTTC | CASSLSGLAGGYNEQFF
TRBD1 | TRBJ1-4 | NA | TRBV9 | TGTGCCAGCAGCGCACCGGGACAGGCTAATGAAAAACTGTTTTTT | CASSAPGQANEKLFF
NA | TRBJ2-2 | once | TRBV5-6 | TGTGCCAGCAGCCGACCCGACAGTTACGGGACCGGGGAGCTGTTTTTT | CASSRPDSYGTGELFF